This T cell receptor (beta chain) was sequenced during a study of Tregs in tolerant kidney transplant recipients. The overall study: Mixed chimerism was transient after nonmyeloablative marrow transplants from related graft donors. Study results and caveats: Validation in larger populations is needed because few patients were studied. Antigen-driven expansion was suggested because donor-specific Tregs expanded more than all Tregs in tolerant patients. Nucleotide sequences could not be compared across some patients' samples due to primer changes.

Of note for this clone: Antigen unknown. Read data end 3 residues before the CDR3 end; the end is taken from the germline J gene.

Sequenced by immunoSEQ multiplex PCR; TCRdb stores in-frame clones only, minus some. The sample holds more than 45,000 clones. The CDR3 is 16 amino acids. Germline V gives CDR1 SGHRS, CDR2 YFSETQ. J was trimmed by 5 bases and V by 4 bases; bases with no gene match: 10. The clonotype comes from a human donor who received a combined kidney and bone marrow transplant. The rearrangement joins TRBV5-1 to TRBJ2-5, with 11 bases lining up with TRBD1. Sequences were derived from CD4+ T cells from blood, sampled before the transplant. CDR3 sequence: CASSQNGQGAVETQYF. The CDR3 bases that were read are TGCGCCAGCAGCCAAAACGGACAGGGGGCCGTGGAGACC.